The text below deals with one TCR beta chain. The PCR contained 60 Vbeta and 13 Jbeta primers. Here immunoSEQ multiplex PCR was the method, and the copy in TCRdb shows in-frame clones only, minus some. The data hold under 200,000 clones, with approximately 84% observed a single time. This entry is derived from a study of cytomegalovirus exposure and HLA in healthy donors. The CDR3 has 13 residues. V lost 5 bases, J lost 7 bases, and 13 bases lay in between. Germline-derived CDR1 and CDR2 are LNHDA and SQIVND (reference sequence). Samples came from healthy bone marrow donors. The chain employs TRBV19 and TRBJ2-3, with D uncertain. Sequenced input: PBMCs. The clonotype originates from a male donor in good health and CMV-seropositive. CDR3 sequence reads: CASSSTLEYTQYF. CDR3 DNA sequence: TGTGCCAGTAGTTCCACCCTGGAGTATACGCAGTATTTT.